These T cell receptor beta chains were read from a single sample in a study of graft-versus-host responses after intestinal transplantation. Clones were read by immunoSEQ multiplex PCR, and TCRdb kept only the in-frame ones, dropping some. Of around 93,000 clones detected, approximately 90% appear once; the ten largest clones hold around 6%. These TCRs are of unknown antigen specificity. The sequences come from unstimulated CD8+ T cells sorted from spleen or lymph node cells, collected before intestinal transplant. The receptors derive from a human donor who received an intestinal transplant. The CDR3 runs from the conserved cysteine through the conserved F or W. Each record gives: CDR3 protein, J gene, V gene.

CDR3: CASSLTGGSTETQYF
J: TRBJ2-5
V: TRBV13

CDR3: CASSQDRGNQPQHF
J: TRBJ1-5
V: TRBV4-1

CDR3: CASSFRAVLGQGDADGYTF
J: TRBJ1-2
V: TRBV7-9

CDR3: CASSFRDSNTGELFF
J: TRBJ2-2
V: TRBV7-9

CDR3: CASSLQGWTDTQYF
J: TRBJ2-3
V: TRBV13

CDR3: CASSLRTGWDEQYF
J: TRBJ2-7
V: TRBV27

CDR3: CASSLVGLAAYEQFF
J: TRBJ2-1
V: TRBV11-1

CDR3: CASSPDRGNTIYF
J: TRBJ1-3
V: TRBV5-6

CDR3: CASSLDAGQEAQYF
J: TRBJ2-5
V: TRBV7-7

CDR3: CASSGDNEQFF
J: TRBJ2-1
V: TRBV2

CDR3: CASSVATGLGETQYF
J: TRBJ2-5
V: TRBV9

CDR3: CASSHSGSSYNEQFF
J: TRBJ2-1
V: TRBV6-5

CDR3: CASSSSGADGYTF
J: TRBJ1-2
V: TRBV5-1

CDR3: CASSYGPYGTELEAFF
J: TRBJ1-1
V: TRBV6-5

CDR3: CAYDKEGTEAFF
J: TRBJ1-1
V: TRBV30

CDR3: CATSSYAENTGELFF
J: TRBJ2-2
V: TRBV15

CDR3: CASSLTHQPQHF
J: TRBJ1-5
V: TRBV6-5

CDR3: CASTMGTSGNEQFF
J: TRBJ2-1
V: TRBV2

CDR3: CASGFGGSYNEQFF
J: TRBJ2-1
V: TRBV12-5

CDR3: CASSQFSGEPYNEQFF
J: TRBJ2-1
V: TRBV4-1

CDR3: CASSDPAGGNTGELFF
J: TRBJ2-2
V: TRBV9

CDR3: CASSEGDTSYEQYF
J: TRBJ2-7
V: TRBV6-7

CDR3: CASSSSGTSYNEQFF
J: TRBJ2-1
V: TRBV6-1

CDR3: CASSPSLNEQFF
J: TRBJ2-1
V: TRBV18

CDR3: CASSLAGSPSYEQYF
J: TRBJ2-7
V: TRBV5-4

CDR3: CASSFLAGGPADTQYF
J: TRBJ2-3
V: TRBV19

CDR3: CASTQGNGANVLTF
J: TRBJ2-6
V: TRBV28

CDR3: CASSRGQGRTDTQYF
J: TRBJ2-3
V: TRBV6-5

CDR3: CATSRDWVTEAFF
J: TRBJ1-1
V: TRBV15

CDR3: CASSLEGGGTGELFF
J: TRBJ2-2
V: TRBV28

CDR3: CASSQVAVSSYEQYF
J: TRBJ2-7
V: TRBV4-1

CDR3: CASSLGGRETQYF
J: TRBJ2-5
V: TRBV27

CDR3: CASSVGGYEQYF
J: TRBJ2-7
V: TRBV2

CDR3: CSVAGADYGYTF
J: TRBJ1-2
V: TRBV29-1

CDR3: CATQGPDRMDYGYTF
J: TRBJ1-2
V: TRBV6-6

CDR3: CASSDGNSPLHF
J: TRBJ1-6
V: TRBV6-4

CDR3: CASSLGRALGEQYF
J: TRBJ2-7
V: TRBV7-9

CDR3: CASSLDLGLDYEQYF
J: TRBJ2-7
V: TRBV11-2

CDR3: CASSYYGANQPQHF
J: TRBJ1-5
V: TRBV6-6

CDR3: CATSGFLAGETQYF
J: TRBJ2-5
V: TRBV15